This T cell receptor beta chain appears in the sequencing data of a study of CD8 T cells in ankylosing spondylitis. Notes on the study in general: A motif in TCR beta, a set of fewer than ten highly homologous variants, appeared characteristic of ankylosing spondylitis blood. Reportedly, disease-linked clones are significantly enriched in ankylosing spondylitis patients' matched synovial fluid.

For this clonotype: No antigen is known for it.

CDR1 SGHTA and CDR2 FQGNSA come from the germline V gene. The V and J ends lost 1 base and 9 bases respectively, with 16 bases between them. This CDR3 spans 14 amino acids. Quantitative 5'-RACE was performed with molecular barcodes, and it yielded the TCR beta libraries. TCRdb used MiXCR to reprocess the 5' RACE reads, holding one entry per CDR3 protein. The sample lists about 250,000 distinct CDR3 sequences, roughly 32% occurring once. The clonotype was recovered from a male donor with ankylosing spondylitis or in good health (not recorded which). The chain carries TRBV7-2 and TRBJ2-7; D possibly matches TRBD1 or TRBD2 (5 bases each). Sequenced material: blood, either unsorted or a sorted T cell fraction (not recorded which). CDR3 protein: CASSLGGSARGQYF. The CDR3 DNA is TGTGCCAGCAGCTTAGGGGGGTCCGCCCGGGGGCAGTACTTC.